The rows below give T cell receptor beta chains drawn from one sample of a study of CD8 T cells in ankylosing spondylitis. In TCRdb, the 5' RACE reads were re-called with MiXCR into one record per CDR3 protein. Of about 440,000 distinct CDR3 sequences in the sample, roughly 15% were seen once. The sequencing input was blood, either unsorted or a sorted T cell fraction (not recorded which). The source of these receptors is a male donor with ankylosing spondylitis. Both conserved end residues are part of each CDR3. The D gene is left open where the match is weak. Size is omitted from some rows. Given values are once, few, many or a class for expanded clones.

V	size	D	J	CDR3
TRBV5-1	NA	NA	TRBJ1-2	CASSLDPGSHGYTF
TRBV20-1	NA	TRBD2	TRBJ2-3	CSARLHNLAGYTDTQYF
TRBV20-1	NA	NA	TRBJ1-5	CSAEGSNQPQHF
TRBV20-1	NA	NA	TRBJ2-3	CSASRPPDTQYF
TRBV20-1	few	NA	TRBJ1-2	CSARLGPNYGYTF
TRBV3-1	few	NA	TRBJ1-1	CASQYAGAEAFF
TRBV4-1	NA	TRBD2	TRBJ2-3	CASSQEGQTSGNTDTQYF
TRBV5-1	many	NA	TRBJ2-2	CASSLLDTGELFF
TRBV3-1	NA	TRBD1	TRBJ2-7	CASSHWTGNYEQYF
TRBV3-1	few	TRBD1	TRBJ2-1	CASAPWEQGAGEQFF
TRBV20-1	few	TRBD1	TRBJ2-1	CSASLGQGKSNEQFF
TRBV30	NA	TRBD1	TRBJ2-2	CAWSLPGQGPGELFF
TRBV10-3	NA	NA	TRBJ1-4	CAISESGHEKLFF
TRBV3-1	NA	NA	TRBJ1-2	CASSRLGQRTFGYTF
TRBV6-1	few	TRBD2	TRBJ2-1	CASSKAGGPQYNEQFF
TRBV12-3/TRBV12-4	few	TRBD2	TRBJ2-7	CASSLAGGGSEQYF
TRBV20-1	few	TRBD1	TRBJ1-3	CSAMGTGSGNTIYF
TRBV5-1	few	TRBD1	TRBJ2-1	CASSLGRGRQFF
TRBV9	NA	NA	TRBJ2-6	CASSVDPAFSSGANVLTF
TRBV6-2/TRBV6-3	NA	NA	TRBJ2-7	CASADGSYEQYF
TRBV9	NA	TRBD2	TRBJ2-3	CASSRAGRPGTDTQYF
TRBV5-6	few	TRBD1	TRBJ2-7	CASSLKPTGFGYEQYF
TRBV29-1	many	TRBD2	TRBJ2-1	CSVGLAGDNEQFF
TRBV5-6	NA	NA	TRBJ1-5	CASSLGQMKPQHF
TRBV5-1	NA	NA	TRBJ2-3	CASSLGGQRTDTQYF
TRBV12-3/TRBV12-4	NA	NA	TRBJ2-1	CASSFGQGLNEQFF
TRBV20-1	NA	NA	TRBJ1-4	CSANRRVDEKLFF
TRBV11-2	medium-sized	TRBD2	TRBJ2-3	CASSRGGGNTDTQYF
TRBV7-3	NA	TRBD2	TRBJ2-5	CASSPSLTSGRQTQYF
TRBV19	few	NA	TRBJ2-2	CATKNRGDSNTGELFF
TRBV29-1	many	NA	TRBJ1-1	CSVAAGWAEAFF
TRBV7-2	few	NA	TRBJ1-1	CASSLQVGFEAFF
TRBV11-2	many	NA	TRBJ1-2	CASSLGLANYGYTF
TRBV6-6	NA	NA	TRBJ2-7	CASSYSEVYEQYF
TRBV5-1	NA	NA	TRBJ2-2	CASRDVFTGELFF
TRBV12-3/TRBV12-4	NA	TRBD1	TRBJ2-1	CASSFRDRGRNEQFF
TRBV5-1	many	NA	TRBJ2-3	CASSSGVGDRTDTQYF
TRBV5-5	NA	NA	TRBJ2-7	CASSLVSGEPQDF
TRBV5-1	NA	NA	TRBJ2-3	CASSLSSATDTQYF
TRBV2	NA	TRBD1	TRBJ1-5	CASSETGGGGQPQHF
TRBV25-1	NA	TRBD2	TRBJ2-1	CASSEWSSGGNEQFF
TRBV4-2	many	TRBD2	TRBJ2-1	CASSQRLAGENEQFF
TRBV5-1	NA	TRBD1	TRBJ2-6	CASSPLTGPIDVLTF
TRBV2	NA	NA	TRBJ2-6	CASSTTSGTGANVLTF
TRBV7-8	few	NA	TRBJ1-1	CASSPRGGSAFF
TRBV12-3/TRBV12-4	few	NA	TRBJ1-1	CASTYLGTEAFF
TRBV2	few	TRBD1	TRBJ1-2	CASRGVRDSGYTF
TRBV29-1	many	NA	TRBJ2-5	CSVDWFAGIKETQYF